Sequencing of this T cell receptor (beta chain) was carried out in a study of blood T cells in healthy people across ages. Background on the study: In model experiments, template switching was able to capture about one barcoded beta molecule for every two T cells that were present.

Through a sample-barcoded 5' primer and a J-beta primer mix, a second PCR was run for roughly 7 to 12 cycles. MiXCR was run by TCRdb on the 5' RACE reads, yielding one entry per CDR3 protein. The repertoire has 1.5 million to 2 million distinct CDR3 sequences, 30% to 35% of them found once; the top ten carry about 11%. CDR3 length: 13 amino acids. Trimming removed 0 bases at V and 1 base at J, with 6 bases between. In germline, CDR1 is DFQATT, CDR2 SNEGSKA (reference sequence). Findings and limits, study-wide: Greater diversity and more naive CD4+ cells were seen in long-lived donors than in aged donors. Estimated diversity, derived from one million T cells, was regarded as an underestimate.

By proportion, this clonotype is medium-sized. Its antigen is undetermined. Sequencing input: blood. The V gene is TRBV20-1, the J gene TRBJ2-5; D not certain. The receptor comes from a woman in her 30s in good health. CDR3 nucleotides: TGCAGTGCTAGAGACTATTTCCAAGAGACCCAGTACTTC. Amino acids: CSARDYFQETQYF.